The source of this TCR beta chain is a study of cytomegalovirus exposure and HLA in healthy donors. The CDR3 is 15 residues long. V was cut by 0 bases and J by 4 bases, with 10 bases left in between. CDR1 and CDR2 from the germline V gene are SGDLS and YYNGEE. It was with 60 Vbeta and 13 Jbeta primers that the PCR ran. Assay: immunoSEQ multiplex PCR; the TCRdb copy retains only in-frame clones and omits some. The data contain around 200,000 clones, 70% to 90% of them seen just once; the ten biggest clones take up approximately 0.31%. This clone has a single count. Sequenced sample: PBMCs. This receptor was obtained from a woman aged 25-40 years in good health and CMV-seronegative. The chain links TRBV9 to TRBJ2-2; no firm D call. Here the CDR3 DNA reads TGTGCCAGCAGCGTAGGGCAGGCGAGCACCGGGGAGCTGTTTTTT. Translating it yields CASSVGQASTGELFF. Filled out from reference TRBV9 and TRBJ2-2, the complete variable domain reads DSGVTQTPKHLITATGQRVTLRCSPRSGDLSVYWYQQSLDQGLQFLIQYYNGEERAKGNILERFSAQQFPDLHSELNLSSLELGDSALYFCASSVGQASTGELFFGEGSRLTVL.